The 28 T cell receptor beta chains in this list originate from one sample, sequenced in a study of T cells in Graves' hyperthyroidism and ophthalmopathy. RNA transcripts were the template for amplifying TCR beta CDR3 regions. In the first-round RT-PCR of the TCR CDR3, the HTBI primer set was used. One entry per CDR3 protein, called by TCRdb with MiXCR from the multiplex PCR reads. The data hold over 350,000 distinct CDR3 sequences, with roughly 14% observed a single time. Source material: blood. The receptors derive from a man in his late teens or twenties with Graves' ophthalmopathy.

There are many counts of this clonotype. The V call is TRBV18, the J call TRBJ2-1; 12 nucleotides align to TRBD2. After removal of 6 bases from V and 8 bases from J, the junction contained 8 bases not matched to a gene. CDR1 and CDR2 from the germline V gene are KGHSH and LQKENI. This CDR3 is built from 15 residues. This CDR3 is CASSLGLAGMDEQFF. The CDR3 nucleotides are TGTGCCAGCTCCCTCGGACTAGCGGGGATGGATGAGCAGTTCTTC.

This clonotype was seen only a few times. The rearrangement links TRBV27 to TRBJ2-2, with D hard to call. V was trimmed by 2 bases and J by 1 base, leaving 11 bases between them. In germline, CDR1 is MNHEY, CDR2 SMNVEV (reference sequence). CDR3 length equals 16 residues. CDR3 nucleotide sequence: TGTGCCAGCAGTTTAGCTCTCAGTTGGAACACCGGGGAGCTGTTTTTT. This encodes CASSLALSWNTGELFF.

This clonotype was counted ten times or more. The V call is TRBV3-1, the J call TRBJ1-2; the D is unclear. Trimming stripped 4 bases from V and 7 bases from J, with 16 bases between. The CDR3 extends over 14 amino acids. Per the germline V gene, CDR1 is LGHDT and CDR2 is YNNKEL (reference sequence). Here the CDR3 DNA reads TGTGCCAGCAGCCTAGGAGGCGGGAGTTCTGGCTACACCTTC. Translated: CASSLGGGSSGYTF.

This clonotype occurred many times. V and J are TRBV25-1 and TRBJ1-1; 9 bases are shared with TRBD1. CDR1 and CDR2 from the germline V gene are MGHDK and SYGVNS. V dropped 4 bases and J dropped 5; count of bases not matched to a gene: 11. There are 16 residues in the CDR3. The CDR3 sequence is CASSGYRDREGTEAFF. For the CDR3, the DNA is TGTGCCAGCAGTGGATACCGGGACAGGGAGGGTACTGAAGCTTTCTTT.

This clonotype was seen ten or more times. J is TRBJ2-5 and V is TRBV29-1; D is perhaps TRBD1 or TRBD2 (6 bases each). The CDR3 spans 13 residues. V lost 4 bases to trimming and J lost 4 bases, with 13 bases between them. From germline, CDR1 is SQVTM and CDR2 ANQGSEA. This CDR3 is CSVGRQEGETQYF. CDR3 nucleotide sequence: TGCAGCGTTGGGCGACAGGAGGGAGAGACCCAGTACTTC.

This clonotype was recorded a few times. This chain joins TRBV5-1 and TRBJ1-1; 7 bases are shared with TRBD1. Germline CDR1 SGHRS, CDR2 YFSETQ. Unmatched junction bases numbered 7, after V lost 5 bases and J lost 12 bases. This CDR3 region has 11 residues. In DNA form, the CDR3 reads TGCGCCAGCAGACAGGGGAGTGGGTCTTTCTTT. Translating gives CASRQGSGSFF.

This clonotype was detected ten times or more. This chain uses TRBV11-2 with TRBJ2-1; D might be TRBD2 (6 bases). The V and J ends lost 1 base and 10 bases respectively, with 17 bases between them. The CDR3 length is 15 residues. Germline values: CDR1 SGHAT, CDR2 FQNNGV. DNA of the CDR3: TGTGCCAGCAGCTTAGCGAGCTCTGGCGGGAAGGAGCAGTTCTTC. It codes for CASSLASSGGKEQFF.

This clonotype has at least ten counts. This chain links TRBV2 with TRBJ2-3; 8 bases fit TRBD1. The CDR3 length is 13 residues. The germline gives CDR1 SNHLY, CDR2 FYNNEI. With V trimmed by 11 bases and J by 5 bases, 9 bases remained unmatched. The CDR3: CAQGQGALDTQYF. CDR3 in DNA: TGTGCCCAAGGGCAGGGGGCCCTAGATACGCAGTATTTT.

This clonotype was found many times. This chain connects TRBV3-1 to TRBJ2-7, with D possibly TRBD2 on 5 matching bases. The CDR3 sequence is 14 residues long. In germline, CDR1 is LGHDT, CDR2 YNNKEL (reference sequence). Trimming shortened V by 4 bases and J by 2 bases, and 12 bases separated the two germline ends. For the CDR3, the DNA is TGTGCCAGCAGCCCAATTCCGGGAACCTACGAGCAGTACTTC. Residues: CASSPIPGTYEQYF.

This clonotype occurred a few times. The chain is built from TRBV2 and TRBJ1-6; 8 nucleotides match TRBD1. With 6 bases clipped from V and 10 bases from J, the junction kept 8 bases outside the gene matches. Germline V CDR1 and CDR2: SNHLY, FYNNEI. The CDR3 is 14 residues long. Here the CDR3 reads CASSVQGVRSPLHF. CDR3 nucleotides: TGTGCCAGCAGCGTACAGGGGGTCAGGTCACCCCTCCACTTT.

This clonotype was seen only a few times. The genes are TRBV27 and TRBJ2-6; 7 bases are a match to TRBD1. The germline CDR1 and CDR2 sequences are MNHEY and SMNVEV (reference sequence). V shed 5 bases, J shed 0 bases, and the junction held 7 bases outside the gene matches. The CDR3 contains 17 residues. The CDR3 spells CASSRMTGPSGANVLTF. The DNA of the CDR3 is TGTGCCAGCAGTAGGATGACAGGGCCCTCTGGGGCCAACGTCCTGACTTTC. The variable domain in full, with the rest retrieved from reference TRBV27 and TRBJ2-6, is EAQVTQNPRYLITVTGKKLTVTCSQNMNHEYMSWYRQDPGLGLRQIYYSMNVEVTDKGDVPEGYKVSRKEKRNFPLILESPSPNQTSLYFCASSRMTGPSGANVLTFGAGSRLTVL.

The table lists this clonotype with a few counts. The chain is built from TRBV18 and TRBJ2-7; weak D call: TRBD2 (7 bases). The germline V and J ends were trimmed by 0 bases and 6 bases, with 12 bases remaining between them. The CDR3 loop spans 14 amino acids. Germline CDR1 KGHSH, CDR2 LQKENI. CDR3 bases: TGTGCCAGCTCACCACCGGGGGGCGGGGGCGAGCAGTACTTC. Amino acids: CASSPPGGGGEQYF.

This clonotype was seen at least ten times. The chain's CDR3 is CASSLNVGSSYEQYF. In nucleotides, the CDR3 is TGTGCCAGCAGTTTAAATGTGGGGAGCTCCTACGAGCAGTACTTC. The rearrangement uses TRBV12-3 or TRBV12-4 and TRBJ2-7, with a weak D call TRBD2 (5 bases). The CDR3 has 15 residues. Trimming removed 2 bases at V and 0 bases at J, with 11 bases between.

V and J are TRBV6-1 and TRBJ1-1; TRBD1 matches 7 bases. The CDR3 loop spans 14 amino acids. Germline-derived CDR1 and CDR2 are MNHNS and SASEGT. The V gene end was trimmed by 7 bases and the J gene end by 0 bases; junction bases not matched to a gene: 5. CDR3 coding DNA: TGTGCCAGCAAGGGGGCCCCCCTGAACACTGAAGCTTTCTTT. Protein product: CASKGAPLNTEAFF.

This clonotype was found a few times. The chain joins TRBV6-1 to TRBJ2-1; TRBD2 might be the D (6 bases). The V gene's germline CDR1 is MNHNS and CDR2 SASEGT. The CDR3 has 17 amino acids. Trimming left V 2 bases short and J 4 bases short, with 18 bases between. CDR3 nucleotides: TGTGCCAGCAGTGAATTTGGAGCGGGCCACCGATACAATGAGCAGTTCTTC. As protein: CASSEFGAGHRYNEQFF.

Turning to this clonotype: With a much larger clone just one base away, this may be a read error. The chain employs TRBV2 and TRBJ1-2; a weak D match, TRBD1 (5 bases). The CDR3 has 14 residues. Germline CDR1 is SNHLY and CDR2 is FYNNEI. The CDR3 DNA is TGTGCCAGCAGTCCCGGGACCTATCCCTATGGCTGCACCTTC. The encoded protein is CASSPGTYPYGCTF.

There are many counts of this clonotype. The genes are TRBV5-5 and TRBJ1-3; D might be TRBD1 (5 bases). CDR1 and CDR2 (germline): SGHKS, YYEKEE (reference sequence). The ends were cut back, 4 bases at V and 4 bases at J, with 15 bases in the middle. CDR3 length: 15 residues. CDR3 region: CASSLLGGTGNTIYF. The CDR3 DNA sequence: TGTGCCAGCAGCCTTCTGGGGGGTACCGGAAACACCATATATTTT.

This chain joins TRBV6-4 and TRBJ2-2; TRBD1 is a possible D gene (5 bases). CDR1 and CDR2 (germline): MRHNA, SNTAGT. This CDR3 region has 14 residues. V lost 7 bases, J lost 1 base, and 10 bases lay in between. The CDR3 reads CASKKTENTGELFF. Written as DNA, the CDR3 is TGTGCCAGCAAAAAGACAGAGAACACCGGGGAGCTGTTTTTT.

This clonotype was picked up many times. The CDR3 bases are TGTGCCAGCAGCGTACTCCCGGGACAGAACACTGAAGCTTTCTTT. This translates into CASSVLPGQNTEAFF. The chain couples TRBV7-8 to TRBJ1-1; D possibly corresponds to TRBD1 (6 bases). Germline V gene data show CDR1 as SGHVS and CDR2 as FQNEAQ. The CDR3 runs to 15 residues. V shed 5 bases and J shed 1 base, with 14 bases lying between them. Full variable domain (rest looked up from reference TRBV7-8 and TRBJ1-1): GAGVSQSPRYKVAKRGQDVALRCDPISGHVSLFWYQQALGQGPEFLTYFQNEAQLDKSGLPSDRFFAERPEGSVSTLKIQRTQQEDSAVYLCASSVLPGQNTEAFFGQGTRLTVV.

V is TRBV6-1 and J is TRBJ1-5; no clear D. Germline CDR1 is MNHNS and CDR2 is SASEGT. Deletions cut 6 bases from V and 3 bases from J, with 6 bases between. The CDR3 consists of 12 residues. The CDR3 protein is CASRGINQPQHF. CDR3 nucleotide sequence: TGTGCCAGCAGGGGCATCAATCAGCCCCAGCATTTT.

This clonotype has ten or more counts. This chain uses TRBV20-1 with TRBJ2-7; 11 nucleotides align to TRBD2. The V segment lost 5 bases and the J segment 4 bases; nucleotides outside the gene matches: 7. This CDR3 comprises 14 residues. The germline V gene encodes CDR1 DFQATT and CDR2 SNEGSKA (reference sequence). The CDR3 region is CSAQLAGEAYEQYF. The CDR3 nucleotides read TGCAGTGCTCAACTAGCGGGAGAGGCGTACGAGCAGTACTTC.

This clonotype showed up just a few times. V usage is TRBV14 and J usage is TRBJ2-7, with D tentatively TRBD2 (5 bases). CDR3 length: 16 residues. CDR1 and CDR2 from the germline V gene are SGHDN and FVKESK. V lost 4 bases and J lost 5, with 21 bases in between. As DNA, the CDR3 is TGTGCCAGCAGCCCCCGGGAAAGCCCCTTTTCCGACGAGCAGTACTTC. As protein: CASSPRESPFSDEQYF.

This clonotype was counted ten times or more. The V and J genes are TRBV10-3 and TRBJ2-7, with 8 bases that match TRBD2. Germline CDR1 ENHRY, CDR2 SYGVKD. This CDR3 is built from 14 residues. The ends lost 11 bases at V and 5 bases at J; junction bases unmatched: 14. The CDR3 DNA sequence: TGTGCCTCAAAGCGGGAGTTAAGTGGGAACGAGCAGTACTTC. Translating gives CASKRELSGNEQYF.

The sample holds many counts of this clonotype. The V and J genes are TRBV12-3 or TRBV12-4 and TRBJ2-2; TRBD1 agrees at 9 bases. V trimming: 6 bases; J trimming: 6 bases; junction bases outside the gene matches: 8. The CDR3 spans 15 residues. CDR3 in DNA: TGTGCCAGCAGGAGCGTGGGACAGGGTCCCGGGGAGCTGTTTTTT. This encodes CASRSVGQGPGELFF.

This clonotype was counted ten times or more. DNA for the CDR3: TGTGCCAGCAGCCCAGGGGTGGGAAGCATTGGCTACACCTTC. As protein: CASSPGVGSIGYTF. The J gene is TRBJ1-2, the V gene TRBV7-8, with D possibly TRBD1 on 6 matching bases. CDR1 is SGHVS, CDR2 FQNEAQ, per germline. The CDR3 contains 14 residues. Trimming removed 5 bases at V and 7 bases at J, with 17 bases between.

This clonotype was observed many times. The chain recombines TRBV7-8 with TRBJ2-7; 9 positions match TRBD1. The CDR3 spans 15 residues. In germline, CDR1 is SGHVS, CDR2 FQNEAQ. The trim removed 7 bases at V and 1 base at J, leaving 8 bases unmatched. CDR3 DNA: TGTGCCAGCACCGAAGGACAGGGGCTTTCCTACGAGCAGTACTTC. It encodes CASTEGQGLSYEQYF. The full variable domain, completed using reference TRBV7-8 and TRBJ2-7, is GAGVSQSPRYKVAKRGQDVALRCDPISGHVSLFWYQQALGQGPEFLTYFQNEAQLDKSGLPSDRFFAERPEGSVSTLKIQRTQQEDSAVYLCASTEGQGLSYEQYFGPGTRLTVT.

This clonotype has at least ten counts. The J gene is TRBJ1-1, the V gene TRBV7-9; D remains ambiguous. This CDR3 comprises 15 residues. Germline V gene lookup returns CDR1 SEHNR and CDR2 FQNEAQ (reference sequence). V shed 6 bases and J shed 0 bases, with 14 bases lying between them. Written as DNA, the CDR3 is TGTGCCAGCAGATTTGATACGACGGTGAACACTGAAGCTTTCTTT. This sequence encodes CASRFDTTVNTEAFF.

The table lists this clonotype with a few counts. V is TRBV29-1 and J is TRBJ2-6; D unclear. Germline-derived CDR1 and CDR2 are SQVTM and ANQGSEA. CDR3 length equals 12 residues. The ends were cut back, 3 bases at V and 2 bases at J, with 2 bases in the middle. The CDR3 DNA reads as TGCAGCGTTGAGGCTGGGGCCAACGTCCTGACTTTC. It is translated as CSVEAGANVLTF.